The clone carrying this TCR beta chain was observed once. The CDR3 runs 13 residues. The ends were cut back, 5 bases at V and 2 bases at J, with 9 bases in the middle. The germline V gene encodes CDR1 SGHNT and CDR2 YENEEA. Here immunoSEQ multiplex PCR was the method, and the copy in TCRdb shows in-frame clones only, minus some. This sample has roughly 100,000 clones; under 90% occur once, and the top ten carry roughly 1.1%. The data are from a study of OX40 agonist ivuxolimab in advanced cancers. This clonotype was obtained from an adult with an advanced solid tumor such as melanoma, head and neck, liver or kidney cancer. The chain carries TRBV11-3 and TRBJ2-5; D is perhaps TRBD1 (6 bases). The sample was CD4+ or CD8+ T cells sorted from blood, taken in a trial of the OX40 agonist ivuxolimab. The DNA of the CDR3 is TGTGCCAGCAGCGTGGGGGCACAAGAGACCCAGTACTTC. Translated, it gives CASSVGAQETQYF.